The 21 T cell receptor beta chains below come from one sample, sequenced in a study of blood T cells in healthy people across ages. Primers used in a second PCR of about 7 to 12 cycles were a sample-barcoded 5' primer and a J-beta primer mix. TCRdb independently ran MiXCR on the 5' RACE reads; one entry per CDR3 protein. The sample records about 1.7 million distinct CDR3 sequences, 28% being singletons. Sequencing input: blood. These receptors all stem from a woman aged 25 to 39 in good health.

Comments on this clonotype: The junction departs from the called germline gene at one end, perhaps through a read error. V is TRBV4-2 and J is TRBJ2-1; 9 nucleotides match TRBD2. Germline V gene data show CDR1 as LGHNA and CDR2 as YNFKEQ. CDR3 length: 17 amino acids. This CDR3 reads CAISQEVARGGNNEQFF. CDR3 coding DNA: TGTGCCATCAGCCAAGAGGTGGCGCGGGGGGGCAACAATGAGCAGTTCTTC.

The sample holds a few counts of this clonotype. This chain links TRBV5-5 with TRBJ2-5; 10 nucleotides agree with TRBD2. After removal of 5 bases from V and 5 bases from J, the junction contained 9 bases not matched to a gene. Germline loops: CDR1 SGHKS, CDR2 YYEKEE (reference sequence). The CDR3 covers 15 residues. In DNA form, the CDR3 reads TGTGCCAGCAGTCAAGCGGGAGGGGGCCCGGAGACCCAGTACTTC. It codes for CASSQAGGGPETQYF.

The rearrangement uses TRBV4-2 and TRBJ2-1, with 14 positions matching TRBD2. The germline CDR1 and CDR2 sequences are LGHNA and YNFKEQ. Trimming cost V 7 bases and J 13 bases; bases outside gene matches: 24. The CDR3 extends over 19 amino acids. The CDR3 is CASNHPQMTSGGDQETQFF. For the CDR3, the DNA is TGTGCCAGCAACCACCCACAAATGACTAGCGGGGGGGACCAAGAGACCCAGTTCTTC.

This clonotype was observed a handful of times. V usage is TRBV12-3 or TRBV12-4 and J usage is TRBJ2-5, with D possibly matching TRBD1 (5 bases). Deletions cut 6 bases from V and 2 bases from J, with 16 bases between. The CDR3 extends over 15 amino acids. CDR3 protein: CASRYGPWTQETQYF. The CDR3 DNA sequence: TGTGCCAGCAGATACGGACCGTGGACACAAGAGACCCAGTACTTC.

The chain is built from TRBV27 and TRBJ2-2; no definite D call. V was pared by 5 bases and J by 10 bases, with 14 bases between. The CDR3 is 13 amino acids. Germline lookup yields CDR1 MNHEY and CDR2 SMNVEV (reference sequence). CDR3 sequence (DNA): TGTGCCAGCAGTGTCGGTCCGACTGAGGAGCTGTTTTTT. Translated, it gives CASSVGPTEELFF.

This clonotype was observed a few times. This rearrangement joins TRBV7-9 to TRBJ2-5; 9 bases map to TRBD1. The CDR3 is 17 residues long. The V segment lost 4 bases and the J segment 0 bases; nucleotides outside the gene matches: 9. Germline values: CDR1 SEHNR, CDR2 FQNEAQ (reference sequence). CDR3 in amino acids: CASSSSGTGSYQETQYF. CDR3 nucleotides: TGTGCCAGCAGCTCTTCCGGGACAGGGTCGTACCAAGAGACCCAGTACTTC.

This chain links TRBV29-1 with TRBJ1-3; D is perhaps TRBD1 (6 bases). CDR1 SQVTM and CDR2 ANQGSEA come from the germline V gene. Trimming shortened V by 4 bases and J by 0 bases, and 10 bases separated the two germline ends. The CDR3 covers 14 residues. The CDR3 coding sequence is TGCAGCGTTGTCCGGGACACCTCTGGAAACACCATATATTTT. It specifies CSVVRDTSGNTIYF.

About this clonotype: One end of the junction fails to match germline, which may point to a read error. The V gene is TRBV18, the J gene TRBJ2-5, with 9 nucleotides matching TRBD2. The CDR3 sequence is 15 residues long. Germline loops: CDR1 KGHSH, CDR2 LQKENI. CDR3 sequence (DNA): TGTGCCAGCTCACCACTAGCGGGAGTAGAAGAGATCCAGTACTTC. This codes for CASSPLAGVEEIQYF.

The table lists this clonotype with a few counts. The V call is TRBV20-1, the J call TRBJ1-6, with 10 bases fitting TRBD1. The CDR3 consists of 14 residues. CDR1 is DFQATT, CDR2 SNEGSKA, per germline (reference sequence). V lost 1 base and J lost 7; bases outside the gene matches: 1. The CDR3 sequence: CSARVGQGNSPLHF. Here the CDR3 DNA reads TGCAGTGCTAGAGTGGGACAGGGGAATTCACCCCTCCACTTT.

The chain carries TRBV20-1 and TRBJ2-3; perhaps D is TRBD1 or TRBD2 (5 bases each). The CDR3 consists of 12 residues. CDR1 DFQATT and CDR2 SNEGSKA come from the germline V gene (reference sequence). Here the CDR3 reads CSLLGDADTQYF. The CDR3 nucleotides read TGCAGCCTTTTGGGGGACGCAGATACGCAGTATTTT.

The gene calls are TRBV6-5 and TRBJ2-3; D gene uncertain. V lost 0 bases and J 2 bases, leaving 18 bases between the germline ends. This CDR3 spans 18 amino acids. CDR1 is MNHEY and CDR2 is SVGAGI in the germline V gene. The CDR3 nucleotides read TGTGCCAGCAGTTACTCGAAAAGGCTCTCCAGCTTCACAGATACGCAGTATTTT. Encoded protein: CASSYSKRLSSFTDTQYF.

The chain carries TRBV11-2 and TRBJ1-4; D possibly corresponds to TRBD1 (6 bases). Trimming took off 2 bases at V and 5 bases at J, with 15 bases between the two ends. The CDR3 is 16 amino acids. Germline V gene lookup returns CDR1 SGHAT and CDR2 FQNNGV. The CDR3 coding sequence is TGTGCCAGCAGCTTAATTTCGGGGCAGGGGAATGAAAAACTGTTTTTT. Translating gives CASSLISGQGNEKLFF.

This clonotype turned up a few times. The rearrangement links TRBV7-8 to TRBJ1-1; perhaps TRBD1 as D (6 bases). Germline values: CDR1 SGHVS, CDR2 FQNEAQ. Trimming removed 5 bases at V and 0 bases at J, with 13 bases between. The length of the CDR3 is 15 residues. The CDR3 sequence: CASSRERGMNTEAFF. The CDR3 bases are TGTGCCAGCAGCCGTGAGAGGGGGATGAACACTGAAGCTTTCTTT.

The V and J genes are TRBV27 and TRBJ2-4; 7 bases are shared with TRBD2. TRBJ2-5 explains the end of the DNA better; the J call may be wrong. The CDR3 length is 14 residues. The V gene's germline CDR1 is MNHEY and CDR2 SMNVEV (reference sequence). The CDR3 spells CASSPLTSLRTQYF. In nucleotides, the CDR3 is TGTGCCAGCAGTCCCCTGACTAGCTTAAGGACCCAGTACTTC.

A note on this clonotype: Since a much larger clone is just one base distant, this may be a read error. The chain carries TRBV9 and TRBJ2-1; D is ambiguous. Near its end, the DNA agrees better with TRBJ2-7, so the J call may be wrong. The CDR3 spans 14 residues. Per germline, CDR1 SGDLS and CDR2 YYNGEE. The CDR3 bases are TGTGCCAGCAGCCCTTTGCTGTCCTACAATGAGCAGTACTTC. Its protein product is CASSPLLSYNEQYF.

This clonotype was seen many times. The CDR3 spells CASSPASTSGEETQYF. CDR3 in DNA: TGTGCCAGCAGCCCCGCCTCGACCAGCGGGGAGGAGACCCAGTACTTC. This chain connects TRBV11-2 to TRBJ2-5; the match to TRBD2 covers 7 bases. Trimming at V came to 5 bases and at J to 5 bases, leaving 14 bases not matched to a gene. The CDR3 runs to 16 residues. Germline-derived CDR1 and CDR2 are SGHAT and FQNNGV.

V and J are TRBV6-6 and TRBJ2-5; 7 bases align to TRBD1. This CDR3 is built from 16 residues. Germline CDR1 reads MNHNY; CDR2 reads SVGAGI (reference sequence). V gave up 5 bases and J gave up 4 bases; unmatched junction bases: 13. The CDR3 region has the DNA TGTGCCAGCAGTCCCGGACAGGCGGAGCACCGAGAGACCCAGTACTTC. Translated: CASSPGQAEHRETQYF.

The chain is built from TRBV7-9 and TRBJ2-1, with 9 bases that match TRBD2. The CDR3 spans 18 residues. With 3 bases clipped from V and 5 bases from J, the junction kept 14 bases outside the gene matches. Germline CDR1 is SEHNR and CDR2 is FQNEAQ (reference sequence). The CDR3 reads CASSFRQDASGTDNEQFF. The CDR3 nucleotides are TGTGCCAGCAGCTTTAGACAGGATGCTAGCGGGACCGACAATGAGCAGTTCTTC.

This clonotype was seen at least ten times. The chain joins TRBV9 to TRBJ2-2; D remains unclear. Germline lookup yields CDR1 SGDLS and CDR2 YYNGEE. V dropped 3 bases and J dropped 4 bases, with 7 bases sitting between them. The CDR3 consists of 13 residues. For the CDR3, the DNA is TGTGCCAGCAGCGCCTCAGTCACCGGGGAGCTGTTTTTT. Translated: CASSASVTGELFF. The complete variable domain, with remaining parts taken from reference TRBV9 and TRBJ2-2, reads DSGVTQTPKHLITATGQRVTLRCSPRSGDLSVYWYQQSLDQGLQFLIQYYNGEERAKGNILERFSAQQFPDLHSELNLSSLELGDSALYFCASSASVTGELFFGEGSRLTVL.

The chain couples TRBV10-2 to TRBJ1-1, with D uncertain. Germline CDR1 and CDR2: WSHSY and SAAADI. The CDR3 is made up of 12 amino acids. V lost 2 bases and J 8 bases, leaving 9 bases between the germline ends. The CDR3 loop reads CASSEGRKEAFF. CDR3 nucleotides: TGCGCCAGCAGTGAGGGGAGAAAAGAAGCTTTCTTT.

V is TRBV12-3 or TRBV12-4 and J is TRBJ2-3, with 9 positions matching TRBD2. V gave up 3 bases and J gave up 1 base; unmatched junction bases: 5. The CDR3 is 16 amino acids. DNA of the CDR3: TGTGCCAGCAGTTTGATAGCGGGGGCCCGCACAGATACGCAGTATTTT. This translates into CASSLIAGARTDTQYF.